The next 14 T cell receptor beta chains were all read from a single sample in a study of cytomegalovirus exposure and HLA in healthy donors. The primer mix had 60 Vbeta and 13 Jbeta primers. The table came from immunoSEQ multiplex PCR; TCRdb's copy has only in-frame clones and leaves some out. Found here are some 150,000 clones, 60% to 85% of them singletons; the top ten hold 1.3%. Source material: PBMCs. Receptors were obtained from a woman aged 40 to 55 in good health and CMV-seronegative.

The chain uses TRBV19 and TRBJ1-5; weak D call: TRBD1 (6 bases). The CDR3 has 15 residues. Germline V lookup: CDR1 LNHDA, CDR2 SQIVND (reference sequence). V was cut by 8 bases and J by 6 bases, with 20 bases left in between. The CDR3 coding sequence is TGTGCCAGTGCTGATGACAGGTCGGGTGGTCAGCCCCAGCATTTT. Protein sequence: CASADDRSGGQPQHF. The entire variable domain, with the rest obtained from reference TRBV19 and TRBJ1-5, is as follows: DGGITQSPKYLFRKEGQNVTLSCEQNLNHDAMYWYRQDPGQGLRLIYYSQIVNDFQKGDIAEGYSVSREKKESFPLTVTSAQKNPTAFYLCASADDRSGGQPQHFGDGTRLSIL.

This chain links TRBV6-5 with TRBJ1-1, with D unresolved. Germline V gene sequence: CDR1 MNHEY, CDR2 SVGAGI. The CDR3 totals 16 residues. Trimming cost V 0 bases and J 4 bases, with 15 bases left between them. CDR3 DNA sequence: TGTGCCAGCAGTTACTCGGCTCTGCCAGCGGGCACTGAAGCTTTCTTT. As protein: CASSYSALPAGTEAFF.

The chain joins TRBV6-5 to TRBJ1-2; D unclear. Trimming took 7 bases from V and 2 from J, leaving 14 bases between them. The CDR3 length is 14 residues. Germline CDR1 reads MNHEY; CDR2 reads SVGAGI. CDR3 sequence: CASKSTDPNYGYTF. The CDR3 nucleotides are TGTGCCAGCAAATCTACAGACCCGAACTATGGCTACACCTTC.

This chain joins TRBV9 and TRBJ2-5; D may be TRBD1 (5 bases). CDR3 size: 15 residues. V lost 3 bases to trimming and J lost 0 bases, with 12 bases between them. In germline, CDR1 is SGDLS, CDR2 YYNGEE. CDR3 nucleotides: TGTGCCAGCAGCGAGGATGACAGATACCAAGAGACCCAGTACTTC. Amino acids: CASSEDDRYQETQYF.

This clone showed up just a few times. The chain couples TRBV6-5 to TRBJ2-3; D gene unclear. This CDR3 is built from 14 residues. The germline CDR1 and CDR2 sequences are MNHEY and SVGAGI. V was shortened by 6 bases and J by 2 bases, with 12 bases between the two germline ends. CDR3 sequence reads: CASSALGPTDTQYF. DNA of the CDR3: TGTGCCAGCAGCGCCCTTGGCCCCACAGATACGCAGTATTTT.

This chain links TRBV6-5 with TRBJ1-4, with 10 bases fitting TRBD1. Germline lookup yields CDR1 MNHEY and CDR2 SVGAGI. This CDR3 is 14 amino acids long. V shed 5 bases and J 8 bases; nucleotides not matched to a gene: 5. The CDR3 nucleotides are TGTGCCAGCAGTACCGGGACAGGGGACGAAAAACTGTTTTTT. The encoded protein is CASSTGTGDEKLFF.

CDR3 nucleotide sequence: TGTGCCACCAGCAGAGATCGGGGGACAGTTGCAACTAATGAAAAACTGTTTTTT. The encoded protein is CATSRDRGTVATNEKLFF. This sequence joins TRBV15 and TRBJ1-4; 7 bases align to TRBD1. Germline values: CDR1 LNHNV, CDR2 YYDKDF (reference sequence). The V segment lost 0 bases and the J segment 0 bases; nucleotides outside the gene matches: 7. CDR3 size: 18 residues.

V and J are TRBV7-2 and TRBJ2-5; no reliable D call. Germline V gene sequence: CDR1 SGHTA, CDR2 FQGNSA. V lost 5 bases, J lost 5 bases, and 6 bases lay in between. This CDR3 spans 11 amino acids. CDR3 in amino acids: CASSPQETQYF. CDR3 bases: TGTGCCAGCAGCCCCCAGGAGACCCAGTACTTC.

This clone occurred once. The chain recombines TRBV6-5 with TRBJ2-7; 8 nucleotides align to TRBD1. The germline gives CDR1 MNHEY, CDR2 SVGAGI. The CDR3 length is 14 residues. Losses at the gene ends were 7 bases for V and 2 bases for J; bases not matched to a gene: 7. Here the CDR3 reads CASIDRGRTYEQYF. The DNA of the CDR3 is TGTGCCAGCATCGACAGGGGACGTACCTACGAGCAGTACTTC.

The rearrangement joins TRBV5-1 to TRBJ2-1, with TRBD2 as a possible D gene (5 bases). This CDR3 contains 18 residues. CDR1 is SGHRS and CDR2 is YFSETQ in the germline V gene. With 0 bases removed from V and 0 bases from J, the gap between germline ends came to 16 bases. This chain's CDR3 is CASSLAGKAVSSYNEQFF. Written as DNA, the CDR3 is TGCGCCAGCAGCTTGGCGGGGAAAGCCGTAAGCTCCTACAATGAGCAGTTCTTC. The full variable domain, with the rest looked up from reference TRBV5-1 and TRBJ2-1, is KAGVTQTPRYLIKTRGQQVTLSCSPISGHRSVSWYQQTPGQGLQFLFEYFSETQRNKGNFPGRFSGRQFSNSRSEMNVSTLELGDSALYLCASSLAGKAVSSYNEQFFGPGTRLTVL.

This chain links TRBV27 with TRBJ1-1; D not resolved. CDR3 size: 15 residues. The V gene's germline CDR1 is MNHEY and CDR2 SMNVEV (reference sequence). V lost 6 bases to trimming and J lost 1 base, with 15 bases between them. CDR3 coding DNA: TGTGCCAGCAGATTCTCAGATCGAGGGAACACTGAAGCTTTCTTT. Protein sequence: CASRFSDRGNTEAFF.

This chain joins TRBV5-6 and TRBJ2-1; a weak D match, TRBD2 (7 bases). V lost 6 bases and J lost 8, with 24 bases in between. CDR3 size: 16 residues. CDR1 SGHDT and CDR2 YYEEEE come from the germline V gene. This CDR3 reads CASTSGGGGWMDEQFF. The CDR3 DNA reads TGTGCCAGCACCTCTGGTGGCGGGGGCTGGATGGATGAGCAGTTCTTC.

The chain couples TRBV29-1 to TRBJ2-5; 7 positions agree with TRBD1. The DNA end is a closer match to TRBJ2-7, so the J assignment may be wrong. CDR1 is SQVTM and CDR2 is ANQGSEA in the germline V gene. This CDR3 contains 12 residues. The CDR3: CSVPGQDYEQYF. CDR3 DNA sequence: TGCAGCGTACCCGGACAGGACTACGAGCAGTACTTC.

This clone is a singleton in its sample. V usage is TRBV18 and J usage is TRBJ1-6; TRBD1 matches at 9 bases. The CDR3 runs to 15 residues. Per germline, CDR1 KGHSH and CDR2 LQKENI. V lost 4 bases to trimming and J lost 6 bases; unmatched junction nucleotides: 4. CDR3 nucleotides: TGTGCCAGCTCACGACAGGACAGGGGTAATTCACCCCTCCACTTT. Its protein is CASSRQDRGNSPLHF. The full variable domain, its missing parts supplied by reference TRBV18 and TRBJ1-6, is NAGVMQNPRHLVRRRGQEARLRCSPMKGHSHVYWYRQLPEEGLKFMVYLQKENIIDESGMPKERFSAEFPKEGPSILRIQQVVRGDSAAYFCASSRQDRGNSPLHFGNGTRLTVT.